Reported below is one T cell receptor (beta chain). The data are from a study of blood T cells in healthy people across ages. For the second PCR, which ran for about 7 to 12 cycles, a sample-barcoded 5' primer and a J-beta primer mix were used. In TCRdb, the 5' RACE reads were re-called with MiXCR into one record per CDR3 protein. Here the sample spans about 1.4 million distinct CDR3 sequences, roughly 64% being singletons. The V end lost 0 bases, the J end lost 0 bases, and 13 bases lay between the germline ends. The CDR3 runs 17 residues. Looked up from germline, CDR1 is MGHRA and CDR2 is YSYEKL. The rearrangement joins TRBV4-1 to TRBJ2-3, with D perhaps given as TRBD1 or TRBD2 (6 bases each). The clonotype comes from a man younger than 35 in good health. Sequencing input: blood. CDR3 region: CASSQDPPGASTDTQYF. CDR3 DNA sequence: TGCGCCAGCAGCCAAGACCCCCCGGGGGCGAGCACAGATACGCAGTATTTT.